The T cell receptor (beta chain) described here comes from a study of OX40 agonist ivuxolimab in advanced cancers. On the study more broadly: An anti-OX40 (CD134) antibody with agonistic activity, ivuxolimab, was administered to patients. At 82.7% male, the cohort had a mean age of 60 years, ranging from about 20 to 90.

Concerning this clone itself: Its antigen is currently unknown.

Regarding the study as a whole: CD4+ and CD8+ blood T cells expanded clonally by week 6 at 0.1 to 3.0 mg/kg.

Here immunoSEQ multiplex PCR was the method, and the copy in TCRdb shows in-frame clones only, minus some. The table lists about 80,000 clones, roughly 81% of them singletons. V dropped 8 bases and J dropped 0 bases, with 14 bases sitting between them. The CDR3 runs to 14 residues. Germline values: CDR1 MNHNS, CDR2 SASEGT. The sequencing used CD4+ or CD8+ T cells sorted from blood, collected in a trial of the OX40 agonist ivuxolimab. V is TRBV6-1 and J is TRBJ2-7; D may correspond to TRBD1 or TRBD2 (5 bases each). This receptor was taken from an adult with an advanced solid tumor such as melanoma, head and neck, liver or kidney cancer. CDR3 sequence reads: CASSGRGSSYEQYF. The CDR3 DNA follows: TGTGCCAGCTCAGGGAGAGGATCCTCCTACGAGCAGTACTTC.